This T cell receptor beta chain was obtained from a study of cytotoxic CD8 clonotypes in ibrutinib-treated CLL. Turning to the study itself: Of the patients, over ten were relapsed/refractory, some 15 treatment-naive and around 17 IGHV unmutated.

This clone was seen just once. What it binds is unknown. Study results and limitations: Public clonotypes showed up rarely, and on treatment they shrank or held steady.

The data were produced by immunoSEQ multiplex PCR, yet TCRdb's version contains in-frame clones alone and is incomplete. The sample records nearly 300,000 clones, approximately 79% being singletons. Deletions cut 4 bases from V and 5 bases from J, with 9 bases between. This CDR3 has 12 residues. CDR1 and CDR2 from the germline V gene are SQVTM and ANQGSEA. This sequence joins TRBV29-1 and TRBJ2-1; D might be TRBD1 (6 bases). This specimen consisted of PBMCs, obtained at disease progression, from a patient treated with ibrutinib. The TCR originated in a human donor with chronic lymphocytic leukemia. CDR3 residues: CSVVRDNNEQFF. In DNA, the CDR3 is TGCAGCGTTGTGAGGGACAACAATGAGCAGTTCTTC.